The T cell receptor (beta chain) described here comes from a study of blood T cell repertoires in COVID-19. Study background: The study drew acute and convalescent COVID-19 samples from the United States, Italy and Spain.

Trimming shortened V by 0 bases and J by 6 bases, and 7 bases separated the two germline ends. The CDR3 consists of 13 residues. Germline CDR1 and CDR2: SGHRS and YFSETQ. In the authors' methods: Nucleated cell number was recorded as an estimate derived from reference gene primer amplification. Sequencing used immunoSEQ multiplex PCR; TCRdb keeps in-frame clones, though not all of them. V and J calls and clone size are given by that table; D and trimming were obtained from the DNA. Altogether approximately 71,000 clones are present, about 80% being singletons, with the ten largest covering about 24%.

Specimen: peripheral blood. The TCR comes from a human donor in a cohort sampled during active COVID-19. The V and J genes are TRBV5-1 and TRBJ2-1; D is ambiguous. The CDR3 loop reads CASSLGASNEQFF. CDR3 DNA: TGCGCCAGCAGCTTGGGTGCGTCCAATGAGCAGTTCTTC.